A single T cell receptor (beta chain) is shown here with its context. These data come from a study of control samples from healthy donors and cancer patients. Repertoires were generated with immunoSEQ multiplex PCR, while TCRdb's copy carries only in-frame clones and drops some. The data hold 50,000 or so clones, with roughly 94% observed a single time. J lost 5 bases, V lost 5 bases, and 8 bases had no gene match. The CDR3 spans 14 residues. CDR1 and CDR2 (germline): SGHTA, FQGNSA. Material for sequencing was blood. The sequence was obtained from a man aged 25-45 years in good health. This chain links TRBV7-2 with TRBJ1-1, with 7 positions matching TRBD1. This CDR3 reads CASSRFRGGTEAFF. Written as DNA, the CDR3 is TGTGCCAGCAGCCGTTTCAGGGGGGGGACTGAAGCTTTCTTT. The whole variable domain, filled in from reference TRBV7-2 and TRBJ1-1, reads GAGVSQSPSNKVTEKGKDVELRCDPISGHTALYWYRQSLGQGLEFLIYFQGNSAPDKSGLPSDRFSAERTGGSVSTLTIQRTQQEDSAVYLCASSRFRGGTEAFFGQGTRLTVV.